This is a list of T cell receptor beta chains from one sample in a study of blood T cell repertoires in COVID-19. The protocol was immunoSEQ multiplex PCR, while the TCRdb copy is restricted to in-frame clones and leaves out a portion. The table shows a few hundred thousand clones, with around 83% occurring only once. Sequencing was done on a sample of peripheral blood. These receptors were obtained from a man between 45 and 60 years old with active or convalescent COVID-19. CDR3s include the opening cysteine and the closing phenylalanine or tryptophan. Fields, in order: CDR3 protein, CDR3 DNA, D gene, clone size, V gene, J gene. D genes are given only for firm matches. Part of the rows lack a size; the others show once, few, many or a class for expanded clones.

CDR3: CASSFVTSTDTQYF
DNA: TGTGCCAGCAGCTTTGTAACTAGCACAGATACGCAGTATTTT
D: .
size: .
V: TRBV7-2
J: TRBJ2-3

CDR3: CASSQVLYYNEQFF
DNA: TGCGCCAGCAGCCAAGTACTTTACTACAATGAGCAGTTCTTC
D: .
size: once
V: TRBV4-3
J: TRBJ2-1

CDR3: CARDENRGPGNQPQHF
DNA: TGCGCCAGGGACGAGAACAGGGGGCCGGGCAATCAGCCCCAGCATTTT
D: TRBD1
size: .
V: TRBV5-1
J: TRBJ1-5

CDR3: CASSMGLLRQFRPPLHF
DNA: TGTGCCAGTAGTATGGGACTCCTCCGACAATTCAGGCCACCCCTCCACTTT
D: .
size: .
V: TRBV19
J: TRBJ1-6

CDR3: CASSLMRGVRTDTQYF
DNA: TGTGCCAGCAGCTTAATGCGGGGGGTCCGCACAGATACGCAGTATTTT
D: TRBD2
size: .
V: TRBV7-2
J: TRBJ2-3

CDR3: CASSVGHRKQYF
DNA: TGTGCCAGCAGCGTAGGCCACAGAAAGCAGTATTTT
D: .
size: .
V: TRBV9
J: TRBJ2-3

CDR3: CASSSYRVHEQYF
DNA: TGTGCCAGCAGTTCTTACAGGGTCCACGAGCAGTACTTC
D: .
size: .
V: TRBV6-5
J: TRBJ2-7

CDR3: CASSIGGGGSDTQYF
DNA: TGTGCCAGTAGTATAGGAGGCGGGGGCTCAGATACGCAGTATTTT
D: .
size: .
V: TRBV19
J: TRBJ2-3

CDR3: CASSLRLAGYEQYF
DNA: TGTGCCAGCAGCTTACGGCTAGCGGGATACGAGCAGTACTTC
D: TRBD2
size: .
V: TRBV7-2
J: TRBJ2-7

CDR3: CASSHPGANEQFF
DNA: TGTGCCAGCAGTCACCCAGGGGCCAATGAGCAGTTCTTC
D: .
size: .
V: TRBV7-2
J: TRBJ2-1

CDR3: CASSLGGTGITGELFF
DNA: TGTGCCAGCAGCTTGGGAGGGACAGGGATCACCGGGGAGCTGTTTTTT
D: TRBD1
size: once
V: TRBV5-5
J: TRBJ2-2

CDR3: CASSLGLAGEYNEQFF
DNA: TGTGCCAGCAGCTTAGGACTAGCGGGGGAATACAATGAGCAGTTCTTC
D: TRBD2
size: .
V: TRBV11-2
J: TRBJ2-1

CDR3: CASSPLTGRNTEAFF
DNA: TGTGCCAGCAGCCCCTTGACAGGGAGGAACACTGAAGCTTTCTTT
D: TRBD1
size: once
V: TRBV11-2
J: TRBJ1-1

CDR3: CSAQIYNEQFF
DNA: TGCAGTGCTCAGATCTACAATGAGCAGTTCTTC
D: .
size: .
V: TRBV20-1
J: TRBJ2-1

CDR3: CAIRDRGRASQPQHF
DNA: TGTGCCATCAGGGACAGGGGGAGGGCAAGTCAGCCCCAGCATTTT
D: TRBD1
size: once
V: TRBV24-1
J: TRBJ1-5

CDR3: CASSIVSGPYNEQFF
DNA: TGTGCCAGTAGTATAGTCAGCGGACCCTACAATGAGCAGTTCTTC
D: .
size: .
V: TRBV19
J: TRBJ2-1

CDR3: CASRQRQGTDTQYF
DNA: TGTGCCAGCAGACAGAGACAGGGCACAGATACGCAGTATTTT
D: .
size: .
V: TRBV2
J: TRBJ2-3

CDR3: CAISASGTGEGYGYTF
DNA: TGTGCCATCAGTGCAAGCGGGACAGGGGAAGGCTATGGCTACACCTTC
D: TRBD1
size: .
V: TRBV10-3
J: TRBJ1-2

CDR3: CASSWTGGSNQPQHF
DNA: TGTGCCAGCAGCTGGACAGGTGGGAGCAATCAGCCCCAGCATTTT
D: TRBD1
size: .
V: TRBV7-2
J: TRBJ1-5

CDR3: CASSYSQVGVYGYTF
DNA: TGTGCCAGCAGTTACTCTCAGGTTGGCGTCTATGGCTACACCTTC
D: .
size: .
V: TRBV6-2/TRBV6-3
J: TRBJ1-2

CDR3: CASSLLQNYGYTF
DNA: TGTGCCAGCAGTTTACTACAGAACTATGGCTACACCTTC
D: .
size: .
V: TRBV28
J: TRBJ1-2

CDR3: CASSPEFSGNTIYF
DNA: TGTGCCAGCAGCCCGGAGTTCTCTGGAAACACCATATATTTT
D: .
size: .
V: TRBV5-4
J: TRBJ1-3

CDR3: CASRLPGDGYTF
DNA: TGCGCCAGCCGACTCCCAGGGGACGGCTACACCTTC
D: .
size: .
V: TRBV5-1
J: TRBJ1-2

CDR3: CASSTRDSFYNEQFF
DNA: TGCGCCAGCAGCACTAGGGACAGTTTCTACAATGAGCAGTTCTTC
D: TRBD1
size: .
V: TRBV5-1
J: TRBJ2-1

CDR3: CASSQGAGWTSGVFF
DNA: TGCGCCAGCAGCCAAGGGGCAGGGTGGACTAGCGGTGTGTTCTTC
D: TRBD2
size: .
V: TRBV4-3
J: TRBJ2-1

CDR3: CASAREPFLEQYF
DNA: TGTGCCAGCGCGAGGGAACCCTTCCTCGAGCAGTACTTC
D: .
size: .
V: TRBV18
J: TRBJ2-7

CDR3: CASSQVGPPGEQFF
DNA: TGTGCCAGCAGCCAAGTAGGTCCCCCGGGGGAGCAGTTCTTC
D: .
size: .
V: TRBV3-1/TRBV3-2
J: TRBJ2-1

CDR3: CASTPGQGAQPQHF
DNA: TGTGCCAGTACCCCCGGCCAGGGGGCACAGCCCCAGCATTTT
D: TRBD1
size: few
V: TRBV19
J: TRBJ1-5

CDR3: CASSVVAGGTEAFF
DNA: TGTGCCAGCAGCGTAGTAGCGGGAGGAACTGAAGCTTTCTTT
D: .
size: .
V: TRBV9
J: TRBJ1-1

CDR3: CASSLVMNTEAFF
DNA: TGTGCCAGCAGTTTAGTCATGAACACTGAAGCTTTCTTT
D: .
size: .
V: TRBV12-3/TRBV12-4
J: TRBJ1-1

CDR3: CASSLGQGFTDTQYF
DNA: TGTGCCAGCAGCTTGGGACAGGGGTTCACAGATACGCAGTATTTT
D: TRBD1
size: .
V: TRBV5-6
J: TRBJ2-3

CDR3: CASSLGFGGDNEQFF
DNA: TGCGCCAGCAGCTTGGGTTTCGGGGGGGACAATGAGCAGTTCTTC
D: TRBD2
size: .
V: TRBV5-1
J: TRBJ2-1

CDR3: CASSPNRGHQPQHF
DNA: TGTGCCAGCAGCCCAAACAGGGGCCATCAGCCCCAGCATTTT
D: TRBD1
size: .
V: TRBV7-8
J: TRBJ1-5

CDR3: CASSPRGINEKLFF
DNA: TGTGCCAGCAGTCCTCGGGGGATTAATGAAAAACTGTTTTTT
D: .
size: .
V: TRBV28
J: TRBJ1-4

CDR3: CAISPGVNYGYTF
DNA: TGTGCCATCAGTCCGGGGGTAAACTATGGCTACACCTTC
D: .
size: .
V: TRBV10-3
J: TRBJ1-2

CDR3: CATSRGEAHPLVQFF
DNA: TGTGCCACCAGCAGAGGAGAGGCTCACCCCCTGGTGCAGTTCTTC
D: .
size: .
V: TRBV15
J: TRBJ2-1

CDR3: CASSYGAENYGYTF
DNA: TGTGCCAGCAGTTACGGGGCCGAAAACTATGGCTACACCTTC
D: .
size: .
V: TRBV6-2/TRBV6-3
J: TRBJ1-2

CDR3: CASRAQVDSGNTIYF
DNA: TGTGCCAGCAGGGCACAGGTGGACTCTGGAAACACCATATATTTT
D: .
size: .
V: TRBV7-9
J: TRBJ1-3

CDR3: CASSLYTGTSGYEQYF
DNA: TGCGCCAGCAGCTTGTACACCGGGACTTCGGGTTACGAGCAGTACTTC
D: .
size: .
V: TRBV5-1
J: TRBJ2-7

CDR3: CASRDRGSGELFF
DNA: TGTGCCAGCAGGGACAGGGGGTCCGGGGAGCTGTTTTTT
D: TRBD1
size: once
V: TRBV2
J: TRBJ2-2

CDR3: CASSPRTGDPSEQYF
DNA: TGTGCCAGCTCACCCCGGACAGGGGACCCCTCCGAGCAGTACTTC
D: TRBD1
size: .
V: TRBV18
J: TRBJ2-7

CDR3: CASSSSGTDGYTF
DNA: TGTGCCAGCAGCTCCTCTGGGACAGACGGCTACACCTTC
D: TRBD1
size: .
V: TRBV7-2
J: TRBJ1-2

CDR3: CASDIGEEVDEQFF
DNA: TGTGCCAGCGACATCGGGGAGGAGGTGGATGAGCAGTTCTTC
D: .
size: .
V: TRBV11-3
J: TRBJ2-1

CDR3: CASSPNPGYNEQFF
DNA: TGTGCCAGCAGCCCTAATCCAGGCTACAATGAGCAGTTCTTC
D: .
size: .
V: TRBV7-2
J: TRBJ2-1

CDR3: CATSDPKWEGTGDTGELFF
DNA: TGTGCCACCAGTGATCCCAAATGGGAAGGGACAGGGGACACCGGGGAGCTGTTTTTT
D: TRBD1
size: .
V: TRBV24-1
J: TRBJ2-2

CDR3: CARVSTGKLQPQHF
DNA: TGTGCCAGGGTCTCCACAGGGAAACTTCAGCCCCAGCATTTT
D: .
size: .
V: TRBV21-1
J: TRBJ1-5

CDR3: CASNPGRTGELFF
DNA: TGCGCCAGCAACCCAGGGAGGACCGGGGAGCTGTTTTTT
D: .
size: few
V: TRBV5-1
J: TRBJ2-2

CDR3: CASSLGAGVVAGELFF
DNA: TGTGCCAGCAGCTTAGGTGCGGGGGTCGTCGCCGGGGAGCTGTTTTTT
D: TRBD2
size: .
V: TRBV7-6
J: TRBJ2-2

CDR3: CASSLGAGGPHNEQFF
DNA: TGCGCCAGCAGCTTGGGGGCGGGAGGGCCTCACAATGAGCAGTTCTTC
D: TRBD2
size: .
V: TRBV5-1
J: TRBJ2-1

CDR3: CSASYRGVTEAFF
DNA: TGCAGTGCTAGTTACAGGGGTGTCACTGAAGCTTTCTTT
D: TRBD1
size: few
V: TRBV20-1
J: TRBJ1-1

CDR3: CASSYSNFGGGYTF
DNA: TGTGCCAGCAGTTACTCGAATTTCGGGGGTGGCTACACCTTC
D: .
size: .
V: TRBV6-5
J: TRBJ1-2

CDR3: CASSLTGYDEAFF
DNA: TGTGCCAGCAGCCTGACAGGGTATGATGAAGCTTTCTTT
D: TRBD1
size: once
V: TRBV2
J: TRBJ1-1

CDR3: CASSDRASGSPLHF
DNA: TGTGCCAGTAGTGACAGGGCAAGCGGTTCACCCCTCCACTTT
D: TRBD1
size: .
V: TRBV19
J: TRBJ1-6

CDR3: CASSPVEQPQHF
DNA: TGTGCCAGCAGCCCGGTGGAGCAGCCCCAGCATTTT
D: .
size: .
V: TRBV5-5
J: TRBJ1-5